This record concerns one T cell receptor (beta chain) sequence. Its specific antigen is unknown. It has no much larger one-base neighbor in the sample; base qualities were not kept. During the collection period, no infections or other immune events were recorded for the healthy donors. To calibrate time-dependent variance in a beta-binomial model of T-cell clone differential abundance, blood repertoires from healthy donors were used as a training cohort. There were about ten healthy donors in the training cohort, of whom 3 were female and 7 were male. Donor ages ranged from roughly 25 to 65 years, with an average of around 43 years. Whole blood from each healthy donor was obtained from a commercial supplier and was collected at three time points about two weeks apart. Genomic DNA was extracted from unsorted whole blood for immunosequencing. TCRbeta CDR3 regions were profiled by bias-controlled multiplex PCR amplification of genomic DNA with the immunoSEQ Assay. As for the original processing: To quantify the absolute abundance of each unique TCRbeta CDR3 region, the sequences were collapsed and filtered. Two models were used to test differential abundance: a binomial model (Fisher-equivalent) and a beta-binomial model that adds time-dependent variance fitted from healthy donors. Clones with fewer than 5 combined templates were excluded, and clones with Benjamini-Hochberg FDR below 0.01 were called differentially abundant. The form v = (b*log(k)+a)^2 was used to model beta-binomial variance as a function of total template count across the two samples. TCRdb carries this immuneACCESS record with in-frame sequences only. Its versions omit some clonotypes, under half of them owing to an unresolved V gene in the studies checked, with the rest unexplained. The DNA was the basis for D and trimming; V, J and clone size are from that table. In this sample the table shows more than 55,000 clones, about 87% of which occur a single time. The top ten constitute roughly 4.5% of the sample.

The data derive from a study of identifying expanded T cells in peripheral blood (dated by TCRdb to about 2019). At the level of the whole study: Technical replicates were generated by sequencing separate aliquots of the same genomic DNA pool, with four replicates compared pairwise.

Trimming accounts for 7 bases at V and 10 bases at J, while the number of junction bases matched to no gene is 3. The CDR3 numbers 13 residues from cysteine through phenylalanine. CDR3 DNA is the only sequence kept; it has 39 bases, read in frame from the first base. CDR1 and CDR2 were assigned from the germline V gene (reference sequence) as MNHNY and SVGAGI. What the work shows at the level of the full study, not this receptor alone: Approximately 1.1 differentially abundant clones were flagged by the binomial model between technical replicates, whereas about 15 and 19 were flagged over roughly two weeks and four weeks, respectively. Across all healthy donors, variance in clone template counts between two-week samples was found to increase significantly with total template count. The authors expected that biological variance in healthy repertoires might rise further over much longer intervals, such as months to years. The beta-binomial model significantly reduced the number of clones called differentially abundant and the false-positive rate across all healthy-donor time intervals.

This clonotype was obtained from a person aged 18-69 years in good health. The chain uses TRBV6-6 and TRBJ1-6, with 11 middle bases fitting TRBD1. The sequencing sample was made of blood. At the DNA level, the sequence is TGTGCCAGCAAGGACAGGGGGCAATCACCCCTCCACTTT. This is translated as CASKDRGQSPLHF.